The TCR beta chain under discussion was sequenced for a study of cytomegalovirus exposure and HLA in healthy donors listed by TCRdb under 2017. Background for the entire study: An earlier analysis of some 600 of the donors reported approximately 260 Gb of sequence data and around 120 million unique TCR beta sequences obtained from approximately 180 million T cells. Roughly 300 gigabases of sequencing data and roughly 90 million unique TCR sequences were included in an early release covering around 600 HLA-typed donors. Of the roughly 390 genotyped donors, over 70% fell in the genetic ancestry cluster associated with self-reported Caucasian donors. The study aimed to test whether signatures of past pathogen exposure could be identified by cataloging public T cell receptors. The T cell repertoires of 700 or so subjects were profiled by immunosequencing and related to cytomegalovirus serostatus. In addition to the first cohort of roughly 700 subjects, a separate validation cohort of about 120 different subjects was used. The study combined high-throughput TCR immunosequencing, statistical association of individual TCRs with disease status, and machine learning to predict cytomegalovirus infection status. A later analysis re-examined previously published TCR beta repertoires from 500 to 700 donors and added high-resolution HLA genotyping to investigate patterns of TCR occurrence. Rather than drawing on any new phenotypic data, the later analysis identified candidate immune exposures from TCR beta sequences and the way those sequences occurred across donors. To decide whether each TCR beta V gene segment behaved as functional or pseudogenic, an earlier analysis of several hundred of the donors relied on high-throughput TCR beta sequencing. Donor age, sex, ethnicity and CMV serostatus were collected together with the repertoire data. A later genetic analysis used genome-wide SNP genotypes for 398 of the 666 donors, treating that subset as a discovery cohort. Every repertoire in the discovery cohort had been generated on one and the same sequencing platform. Class I and class II HLA loci were covered by the typing at four-digit resolution. Typing coverage varied by locus: about 620-630 donors for A, B, C, DRB1 and DQB1; 522 for DQA1; around 570 for DPA1; roughly 470 for DPB1. Roughly 5 DR-DQ haplotypes were handled as single units for association and clustering, since linkage in the cohort was strong. On average, around 230,000 unique TCR beta nucleotide sequences were sequenced per donor among fewer than 500 genotyped donors of the cohort, with 15% to 20% of those sequences being non-productive. General findings and caveats noted by the study authors: Strong co-occurrence of HLA alleles, especially DR and DQ, made assigning TCR associations to individual alleles difficult. The study gave a list of around 170 TCR beta chains associated with cytomegalovirus. Cytomegalovirus status was reported to be diagnosed by the classifier with high specificity and sensitivity in both the original and validation cohorts. The only immune exposure information available for the cohort was CMV serostatus. In a later analysis, TCR association rates were found to vary across HLA loci, with the most associated TCRs seen for DRB1 alleles and the fewest for HLA-C alleles. Only TCR beta chains were sequenced in this cohort, and the absence of alpha or paired-chain data limited detectable features. Because counts were too low, seventeen rarely observed V segments, including chromosome 9 orphons, were left out of the earlier analysis of 500 to 650 of the donors. In an earlier analysis of a few hundred of the donors, most TCR beta V segments were observed in productive rearrangements about 87% or about 30% of the time, broadly matching IMGT annotations. Specific HLA alleles were associated with 18,000 or so TCR beta sequences at a false discovery rate of 0.05 in a later analysis. Roughly uniform sequencing depth across donors was assumed in presence/absence analyses, although this assumption may not hold. While some public TCRs were present in many individuals, most TCR sequences turned up only very rarely across donors. The authors suggested that the approach could potentially be extended to other disease states and immunological phenotypes. A later genetic analysis reported fewer N-insertions in productive TCRs among donors in an Asian-associated ancestry cluster than the roughly 650-donor mean. In a later genetic analysis, a missense DCLRE1C variant was associated with V-gene and J-gene trimming of TCR beta chains, and the association was replicated in an independent cohort. Correlated functional status among segregating V segments might be attributable to linkage disequilibrium, but an unknown experimental factor could not be ruled out. Because HLA typing was unavailable for some donors at each locus, only the typed subset was used in association tests. A cluster of highly shared sequence variants was judged likely to represent a technical artifact of the sequencing pipeline. In a later analysis, most CMV-associated TCR beta chains were found to appear HLA-restricted, with HLA associations seemingly driven largely by CMV exposure. The 87-base-pair reads could not distinguish some IMGT-functional V segments, including TRBV6-2 and TRBV6-3, so those segments were excluded. In vitro tests confirmed that a few of the cytomegalovirus-associated TCR beta chains recognize cytomegalovirus antigens. A later analysis reported that several top co-occurrence clusters appeared linked to parvovirus B19, influenza, CMV and Epstein-Barr virus. A further reported finding was that TCR beta sequences accurately predicted the HLA-A and HLA-B alleles for most subjects in the first cohort. In a later analysis, HLA-associated TCR beta chains were found to be more clonally expanded and to have lower generation probabilities than equally common non-associated chains.

The library was made by the immunoSEQ multiplex PCR assay. For the multiplex PCR, a mixture combining 60 forward primers for TCR Vbeta segments and 13 reverse primers for TCR Jbeta segments was used. The CDR3 region of rearranged TCR beta genes was amplified from genomic DNA by a multiplex PCR assay. Amplified TCR beta libraries were sequenced as 87-base-pair reads on the Illumina HiSeq System. Regarding the original processing steps: Across the 500 to 750 repertoires, a later analysis counted 75 million to 90 million unique TCR beta chains, some 11 million of which were shared by at least two donors. To remove PCR and sequencing errors, raw reads were error-corrected and collapsed into unique sequences using a nearest-neighbor algorithm that merged closely related sequences. Alignment of CDR3 sequences to IMGT reference sequences was used to assign V, D and J gene segments. For a sequence to be retained, a match of at least six nucleotides to both a V gene segment and a J gene segment was required. A rearrangement counted as productive if the CDR3 had no stop codons and remained in frame with V and J, and every other rearrangement counted as non-productive. Following IMGT convention, CDR3 was defined as the stretch from the second conserved V-encoded cysteine up to the conserved J-encoded phenylalanine. Sequences without an unambiguous match to a single V gene segment were excluded from the earlier analysis of almost 600 of the donors. In an earlier analysis of several hundred of the donors, V segments were called functional above 56.7% productive rearrangements and were called segregating when the between-donor standard deviation exceeded 5%. To diagnose cytomegalovirus status from the catalog of TCR beta chain sequences, a statistical classification framework was built. V and J gene assignment, in a later analysis, came from comparing TCR nucleotide sequences with IMGT/GENE-DB human TR gene sequences. A later analysis assigned CDR3 sequences and most-parsimonious VDJ recombination scenarios with the TCRdist pipeline. A later analysis defined each TCR beta chain by its CDR3 amino acid sequence plus V-gene family, and excluded reads lacking a unique V-gene family. A later analysis removed several hundred highly shared, low-generation-probability nucleotide sequences to deal with suspected cross-contamination and a sequencing artifact. In a later analysis, a clonal expansion index for each public chain was calculated from normalized within-repertoire ranks of inferred template counts. Generation probabilities in a later analysis came from a VDJ recombination model fitted to out-of-frame rearrangements, and those results were checked against IGoR. A later analysis scored TCR-TCR, TCR-HLA and TCR-CMV co-occurrence with hypergeometric tests, applying a repertoire-size bias correction to TCR pairs. False discovery rates were estimated in a later analysis by permuting HLA or CMV assignments 20 times. A later analysis grouped co-occurring TCRs with DBSCAN, adding TCRdist sequence similarity when clustering within HLA-allele-positive subsets. Repertoires with fewer than 30,000 or more than 120,000 public chains were left out of co-occurrence clustering, as were about five repertoires with anomalous nucleotide sharing. Here the immuneACCESS table is served through TCRdb, limited to in-frame sequences with V and J called. Missing clones are a known gap in these copies; in checked studies unresolved V genes cover under half, and the rest lacks a known reason. V and J calls and clone size are given by that table; D and trimming were obtained from the DNA. The sample yields about 88,000 clones; 75% to 90% were counted once. About 2.5% of the sample lies in the top ten.

A note on this clone: Its antigen specificity is not known. Per-base qualities were not stored, and no clone one base away is much larger.

CDR1 and CDR2 are read off the germline V gene as LGHNT and FRNRAP. The CDR3 holds 17 amino acids from the cysteine to the phenylalanine. Only CDR3 DNA is held: 51 bases, read in frame from base 1. V trim: 0 bases; J trim: 4 bases; unmatched bases: 7. In total, about 650 healthy bone marrow donors made up the cohort. At the time of sampling, every cohort member was nominally healthy, though immune exposures that went unrecorded were likely present. The donor tested CMV seronegative and was one of the 352 seronegative cohort members. Every donor gave a peripheral blood sample, and the peripheral blood mononuclear cells from that sample were used for TCR beta sequencing. Genomic DNA extraction from the blood cell samples was performed with the Qiagen DNeasy Blood Extraction Kit.

The sequence was obtained from a man aged 18 to 29 in good health and CMV-seronegative. The sequenced sample consisted of PBMCs. The chain is made from TRBV12-5 and TRBJ2-3, with 10 central nucleotides matching TRBD1. DNA sequence: TGTGCTAGTGGTTTGGTACTAGGGACAGGGGTTCCAGATACGCAGTATTTT. Translated, it reads CASGLVLGTGVPDTQYF. Outside the CDR3, residues come from the reference TRBV12-5 and TRBJ2-3 proteins, so the full variable domain is: DARVTQTPRHKVTEMGQEVTMRCQPILGHNTVFWYRQTMMQGLELLAYFRNRAPLDDSGMPKDRFSAEMPDATLATLKIQPSEPRDSAVYFCASGLVLGTGVPDTQYFGPGTRLTVL.